This T cell receptor (beta chain) is from a study of cytomegalovirus exposure and HLA in healthy donors (dated by TCRdb to 2015 to 2018). Turning to the overall study: According to a later analysis, the 120 validation repertoires were produced on the same platform as the roughly 600 repertoires of the first cohort. The study aimed to test whether cataloging public T cell receptors could reveal signatures of past pathogen exposure. In addition to the first cohort of around 670 subjects, a separate validation cohort of 120 different subjects was used. High-throughput TCR immunosequencing, statistical association of individual TCRs with disease status, and machine learning were combined to predict cytomegalovirus infection status.

The library was obtained by the immunoSEQ multiplex PCR assay. The study's processing was this. A statistical classification framework was built to diagnose cytomegalovirus status from the catalog of TCR beta chain sequences. TCRdb provides this immuneACCESS table in a form limited to in-frame rearrangements. Some clones are lacking; in checked studies, under half of them reflect an unresolved V gene, and why the rest are absent is not known. V and J calls and clone size are copied from that table; D and trimming were computed from the DNA. Within this sample are 100,000 to 150,000 clones, with about 87% of them counted one time only. The ten largest clones capture 1.5% to 2% of the sample. Points on this clone: The target of this receptor is not known. No base quality values were provided; no much bigger clone lies one nucleotide off.

The donors belonged to the validation cohort of approximately 130 subjects, which was separate from the roughly 670-subject first cohort. Summary of the overall study and its limitations: The classifier was reported to diagnose cytomegalovirus status with high specificity and sensitivity in both the original and validation cohorts. Across donors, most TCR sequences were observed very rarely, whereas some public TCRs were present in many individuals. All 120 or so repertoires were used to score co-occurrence in the validation cohort in a later analysis, because that analysis had no HLA typing for the cohort. A total of some 180 TCR beta chains were listed by the study as associated with cytomegalovirus. According to the authors, the approach could potentially be generalized to other disease states and immunological phenotypes. In a later analysis, TCRs clustered in the first cohort were found to also tend to co-occur in the roughly 120 validation repertoires, with approximately 94% of cluster scores above 0. A few of the identified cytomegalovirus-associated TCR beta chains were confirmed in vitro to be specific for cytomegalovirus antigens.

From a lookup of the germline V gene (reference sequence), CDR1 and CDR2 are MNHEY and SMNVEV. The CDR3 numbers 16 residues from cysteine through phenylalanine. Just the 48-base CDR3 DNA is kept, in frame starting at base 1. Trimming accounts for 6 bases at V and 7 bases at J, while the number of junction bases matched to no gene is 9. Source material: PBMCs. The rearranged chain carries TRBV27 and TRBJ2-1; TRBD2 aligns with 13 central bases. The receptor comes from a woman aged 18-30 years in good health and CMV-seronegative. CDR3 region: CASSPGLAGVGNEQFF. The bases read TGTGCCAGCAGCCCAGGACTAGCGGGAGTGGGTAATGAGCAGTTCTTC.